This is a list of T cell receptor beta chains from one sample in a study of T-cell reconstitution after alpha-beta-depleted transplantation in children. TCRdb reprocessed the PCR reads via MiXCR and lists one record per CDR3 protein. This table has some 520,000 distinct CDR3 sequences, 30% to 35% appearing once. The starting material was PBMCs from the stem cell graft donor, obtained from the stem cell graft. These receptors originate from a human donor who donated a stem cell graft to a child with aplastic anemia. The conserved cysteine and the conserved F or W are not part of the CDR3 here. Fields, in order: clone size, J gene, V gene, CDR3 protein. The listing skips clone size in some rows; elsewhere it reads once, few, many or a size class.

clone_size: NA
j_call: TRBJ1-1
v_call: TRBV27
cdr3_aa: ASSPGNPGTEAF

clone_size: NA
j_call: TRBJ1-2
v_call: TRBV7-9
cdr3_aa: ASRDGRQRYFYGHT

clone_size: few
j_call: TRBJ1-1
v_call: TRBV7-2
cdr3_aa: ASRIIPGGTDTEAF

clone_size: NA
j_call: TRBJ1-1
v_call: TRBV9
cdr3_aa: ASSAEGRRNTEAF

clone_size: NA
j_call: TRBJ2-1
v_call: TRBV7-9
cdr3_aa: ASSFSGTLDNEQF

clone_size: NA
j_call: TRBJ1-2
v_call: TRBV3-1
cdr3_aa: ASSQGQPANYGYT

clone_size: few
j_call: TRBJ1-3
v_call: TRBV27
cdr3_aa: ASSPLTGWPNTIY

clone_size: few
j_call: TRBJ1-1
v_call: TRBV15
cdr3_aa: ATSRLQGARGTEAF

clone_size: few
j_call: TRBJ1-6
v_call: TRBV5-4
cdr3_aa: ASSLDRSSSPLH

clone_size: NA
j_call: TRBJ1-5
v_call: TRBV21-1
cdr3_aa: ASSKRETASNQPQH

clone_size: once
j_call: TRBJ1-4
v_call: TRBV5-5
cdr3_aa: ASTWGGETEKLF

clone_size: NA
j_call: TRBJ2-7
v_call: TRBV20-1
cdr3_aa: SARSALAGLGRYEQY

clone_size: few
j_call: TRBJ2-7
v_call: TRBV20-1
cdr3_aa: SAPGGFGSYEQY

clone_size: NA
j_call: TRBJ1-2
v_call: TRBV6-1
cdr3_aa: ASSPGAGRGNYGYT

clone_size: once
j_call: TRBJ2-1
v_call: TRBV9
cdr3_aa: ASSVAGRSSYNEQF

clone_size: few
j_call: TRBJ1-1
v_call: TRBV7-9
cdr3_aa: ASSWVGAGTEAF

clone_size: few
j_call: TRBJ2-6
v_call: TRBV14
cdr3_aa: ASSRGSYSGANVLT

clone_size: NA
j_call: TRBJ2-1
v_call: TRBV5-1
cdr3_aa: ASSLTTRLLSYNEQF

clone_size: NA
j_call: TRBJ2-1
v_call: TRBV7-8
cdr3_aa: ASSLEASGIGSYNEQF

clone_size: few
j_call: TRBJ1-1
v_call: TRBV5-6
cdr3_aa: ASSFGQGWTEAF

clone_size: once
j_call: TRBJ2-6
v_call: TRBV3-1
cdr3_aa: ASSPREGSGANVLT

clone_size: NA
j_call: TRBJ2-4
v_call: TRBV4-1
cdr3_aa: ASSQKLAEDIQY

clone_size: NA
j_call: TRBJ1-1
v_call: TRBV29-1
cdr3_aa: SVEVSRQAEAF

clone_size: NA
j_call: TRBJ2-1
v_call: TRBV12-3/TRBV12-4
cdr3_aa: ASSPLAGGPSNEQF

clone_size: NA
j_call: TRBJ2-1
v_call: TRBV7-7
cdr3_aa: ASSPDRENEQF

clone_size: NA
j_call: TRBJ1-2
v_call: TRBV7-9
cdr3_aa: ASSLGAGTGDGYT

clone_size: NA
j_call: TRBJ2-3
v_call: TRBV29-1
cdr3_aa: SVEGETQY

clone_size: NA
j_call: TRBJ2-5
v_call: TRBV20-1
cdr3_aa: SAPGTSGRVEETQY

clone_size: few
j_call: TRBJ2-3
v_call: TRBV7-8
cdr3_aa: ASSLWKGIGRDTQY

clone_size: few
j_call: TRBJ1-5
v_call: TRBV7-8
cdr3_aa: ASSATGTEQPQH

clone_size: NA
j_call: TRBJ1-1
v_call: TRBV4-1
cdr3_aa: ASSQDGRLNTEAF

clone_size: few
j_call: TRBJ2-1
v_call: TRBV6-5
cdr3_aa: ASSYSLAGGPGDEQF

clone_size: NA
j_call: TRBJ2-5
v_call: TRBV11-2
cdr3_aa: ASSLGMGRGPPGETQY

clone_size: few
j_call: TRBJ1-2
v_call: TRBV4-2
cdr3_aa: ASTPTGKENYGYT

clone_size: NA
j_call: TRBJ2-7
v_call: TRBV20-1
cdr3_aa: SATRTGGSYEQY

clone_size: NA
j_call: TRBJ2-7
v_call: TRBV28
cdr3_aa: ASDSSSYEQY

clone_size: NA
j_call: TRBJ2-7
v_call: TRBV6-2/TRBV6-3
cdr3_aa: ASSRTGKALEQY

clone_size: few
j_call: TRBJ1-4
v_call: TRBV25-1
cdr3_aa: ASSEVGGATNEKLF

clone_size: NA
j_call: TRBJ1-4
v_call: TRBV12-3/TRBV12-4
cdr3_aa: ASSRQGYNEKLF

clone_size: NA
j_call: TRBJ1-5
v_call: TRBV2
cdr3_aa: ASSEALRVNQPQH

clone_size: once
j_call: TRBJ1-1
v_call: TRBV7-8
cdr3_aa: ATEYAGQGVRAF

clone_size: NA
j_call: TRBJ2-5
v_call: TRBV18
cdr3_aa: ASSPPGTSGPGTQY

clone_size: NA
j_call: TRBJ2-7
v_call: TRBV12-3/TRBV12-4
cdr3_aa: ASSFPTGGREQY

clone_size: NA
j_call: TRBJ2-5
v_call: TRBV5-6
cdr3_aa: ASSSLMRGNNPETQY

clone_size: NA
j_call: TRBJ2-3
v_call: TRBV3-1
cdr3_aa: ASRDGAPDNTQY

clone_size: few
j_call: TRBJ2-7
v_call: TRBV25-1
cdr3_aa: ASSWTSGRDEQY

clone_size: few
j_call: TRBJ2-7
v_call: TRBV2
cdr3_aa: ASSELHEQY

clone_size: NA
j_call: TRBJ2-3
v_call: TRBV20-1
cdr3_aa: SARKQDTDTQY